Below are 17 T cell receptor beta chains sequenced from a single sample in a study of cytomegalovirus exposure and HLA in healthy donors. Measured with immunoSEQ multiplex PCR; TCRdb has only the in-frame clones, and not every one. The sample has approximately 150,000 clones; 87% are singletons. The sample comprised PBMCs. These receptors were taken from a woman between 25 and 40 years old in good health and CMV-seronegative.

The chain has TRBV6-4 and TRBJ1-5, with a weak D call TRBD1 (5 bases). The V and J ends lost 3 bases and 5 bases respectively, with 8 bases between them. From germline, CDR1 is MRHNA and CDR2 SNTAGT. CDR3 size: 13 residues. CDR3 amino acids: CASSEGLDQPQHF. Written as DNA, the CDR3 is TGTGCCAGCAGTGAGGGGCTGGATCAGCCCCAGCATTTT.

The V call is TRBV6-5, the J call TRBJ2-1, with TRBD1 matching 12 bases. The J segment lost 8 bases and the V segment lost 6 bases, leaving 5 bases of the junction unmatched. The germline CDR1 and CDR2 sequences are MNHEY and SVGAGI. The CDR3 has 14 residues. CDR3 DNA sequence: TGTGCCAGCAGCAGGGACAGGGGGCAGCATGAGCAGTTCTTC. It codes for CASSRDRGQHEQFF.

This rearrangement joins TRBV6-4 to TRBJ2-1; 7 bases agree with TRBD2. Germline V gives CDR1 MRHNA, CDR2 SNTAGT. The CDR3 has 15 amino acids. Trimming at V came to 0 bases and at J to 10 bases, leaving 9 bases not matched to a gene. The CDR3 is CASSDSDGGSFEQFF. The CDR3 DNA reads as TGTGCCAGCAGTGACTCCGACGGGGGGTCGTTCGAGCAGTTCTTC.

The CDR3 here is CASSRTGGANEKLFF. The DNA for the CDR3 is TGTGCCAGCAGTCGAACAGGGGGAGCTAATGAAAAACTGTTTTTT. The V and J genes are TRBV6-6 and TRBJ1-4, with 8 positions matching TRBD1. V lost 5 bases, J lost 3 bases, and 5 bases stayed unmatched. Germline CDR1 and CDR2: MNHNY and SVGAGI (reference sequence). The CDR3 is made up of 15 amino acids.

V usage is TRBV5-5 and J usage is TRBJ1-4; D gene ambiguous. Trimming stripped 3 bases from V and 4 bases from J, with 10 bases between. The CDR3 consists of 14 residues. Germline CDR1 SGHKS, CDR2 YYEKEE (reference sequence). CDR3 residues: CASSSNGNNEKLFF. The CDR3 DNA reads as TGTGCCAGCAGCTCTAACGGGAATAATGAAAAACTGTTTTTT.

This sequence joins TRBV4-1 and TRBJ1-1; possible D gene TRBD1, 6 bases. Germline V lookup: CDR1 MGHRA, CDR2 YSYEKL. With 1 base removed from V and 7 bases from J, the gap between germline ends came to 10 bases. The CDR3 spans 13 residues. The CDR3 DNA follows: TGCGCCAGCAGCCAAGGTGGACAGAATGAAGCTTTCTTT. Amino acids: CASSQGGQNEAFF.

V gene TRBV29-1 combines with J gene TRBJ2-2, with 8 bases that match TRBD1. This CDR3 region has 14 residues. J was trimmed by 0 bases and V by 6 bases; bases with no gene match: 3. CDR1 and CDR2 (germline): SQVTM, ANQGSEA. CDR3 in amino acids: CSVKTGANTGELFF. CDR3 coding DNA: TGCAGCGTCAAGACAGGGGCGAACACCGGGGAGCTGTTTTTT.

The rearrangement uses TRBV23-1 and TRBJ2-2, with D hard to call. TRBV23-1 is an ORF, and what it does is uncertain. Deletions cut 2 bases from V and 0 bases from J, with 10 bases between. This CDR3 is built from 16 residues. CDR3 amino acids: CASSQGAPANTGELFF. In DNA, the CDR3 is TGCGCCAGCAGTCAAGGAGCCCCGGCGAACACCGGGGAGCTGTTTTTT.

The genes are TRBV7-2 and TRBJ1-6; 9 positions match TRBD1. Trimming removed 5 bases from V and 10 bases from J; junction bases left unmatched: 9. CDR1 is SGHTA and CDR2 is FQGNSA in the germline V gene. This CDR3 has 15 amino acids. CDR3 DNA sequence: TGTGCCAGCAGCATTGGTGGGACAGGGATCTCACCCCTCCACTTT. It specifies CASSIGGTGISPLHF.

J is TRBJ2-7 and V is TRBV7-2; 9 positions agree with TRBD1. CDR3 size: 14 residues. With 4 bases clipped from V and 6 bases from J, the junction kept 7 bases outside the gene matches. Germline V gives CDR1 SGHTA, CDR2 FQGNSA. The CDR3 region is CASSSLGQGSEQYF. The CDR3 DNA sequence: TGTGCCAGCAGCTCCCTCGGACAGGGGAGCGAGCAGTACTTC.

V gene TRBV7-8 combines with J gene TRBJ2-7; 11 bases fit TRBD1. J was trimmed by 2 bases and V by 0 bases; bases with no gene match: 6. CDR1 is SGHVS and CDR2 is FQNEAQ in the germline V gene. The CDR3 covers 17 residues. The CDR3 DNA follows: TGTGCCAGCAGCTTAGCCGGACAGGGGGCGATTACCTACGAGCAGTACTTC. Translation: CASSLAGQGAITYEQYF.

The chain couples TRBV7-9 to TRBJ1-1; the match to TRBD1 covers 7 bases. CDR1 SEHNR and CDR2 FQNEAQ come from the germline V gene (reference sequence). This CDR3 contains 15 residues. V lost 1 base to trimming and J lost 2 bases; unmatched junction nucleotides: 4. The CDR3 loop is CASSLGRQGNTEAFF. Here the CDR3 DNA reads TGTGCCAGCAGCTTAGGAAGACAGGGCAACACTGAAGCTTTCTTT.

The CDR3 bases are TGTGCCAGCAGTGATAAAACAGGGGGTAATTCACCCCTCCACTTT. Translating gives CASSDKTGGNSPLHF. The chain couples TRBV6-1 to TRBJ1-6; TRBD1 matches at 8 bases. Germline assignment: CDR1 MNHNS and CDR2 SASEGT. The CDR3 has 15 amino acids. Germline trimming cut 3 bases from V and 6 bases from J; bases unmatched to any gene: 4.

The chain is built from TRBV25-1 and TRBJ1-1; TRBD1 might be the D (5 bases). Per the germline V gene, CDR1 is MGHDK and CDR2 is SYGVNS. CDR3 length: 14 residues. V shed 2 bases and J shed 1 base, with 8 bases lying between them. DNA for the CDR3: TGTGCCAGCAGTGAACCGGGGGAGAACACTGAAGCTTTCTTT. This codes for CASSEPGENTEAFF.

This rearrangement joins TRBV9 to TRBJ2-1; unclear D gene. This CDR3 spans 15 amino acids. Trimming stripped 0 bases from V and 2 bases from J, with 9 bases between. Germline CDR1 is SGDLS and CDR2 is YYNGEE. CDR3 sequence: CASSVGGKPYNEQFF. In nucleotides, the CDR3 is TGTGCCAGCAGCGTAGGAGGAAAACCCTACAATGAGCAGTTCTTC.

The CDR3 DNA reads TGTGCCAGCAGCTTAGACCTCCCGGGGATGAACACTGAAGCTTTCTTT. It translates to CASSLDLPGMNTEAFF. The J gene is TRBJ1-1, the V gene TRBV7-9; the D is unclear. Germline CDR1 SEHNR, CDR2 FQNEAQ (reference sequence). Deletions cut 1 base from V and 0 bases from J, with 12 bases between. The length of the CDR3 is 16 residues.

The V and J genes are TRBV2 and TRBJ1-5; TRBD1 might be the D (6 bases). Germline CDR1 and CDR2: SNHLY and FYNNEI. This CDR3 has 14 amino acids. Trimming took off 3 bases at V and 2 bases at J, with 8 bases between the two ends. The DNA for the CDR3 is TGTGCCAGCAGTGATAACAGGGGCAATCAGCCCCAGCATTTT. Translating gives CASSDNRGNQPQHF.